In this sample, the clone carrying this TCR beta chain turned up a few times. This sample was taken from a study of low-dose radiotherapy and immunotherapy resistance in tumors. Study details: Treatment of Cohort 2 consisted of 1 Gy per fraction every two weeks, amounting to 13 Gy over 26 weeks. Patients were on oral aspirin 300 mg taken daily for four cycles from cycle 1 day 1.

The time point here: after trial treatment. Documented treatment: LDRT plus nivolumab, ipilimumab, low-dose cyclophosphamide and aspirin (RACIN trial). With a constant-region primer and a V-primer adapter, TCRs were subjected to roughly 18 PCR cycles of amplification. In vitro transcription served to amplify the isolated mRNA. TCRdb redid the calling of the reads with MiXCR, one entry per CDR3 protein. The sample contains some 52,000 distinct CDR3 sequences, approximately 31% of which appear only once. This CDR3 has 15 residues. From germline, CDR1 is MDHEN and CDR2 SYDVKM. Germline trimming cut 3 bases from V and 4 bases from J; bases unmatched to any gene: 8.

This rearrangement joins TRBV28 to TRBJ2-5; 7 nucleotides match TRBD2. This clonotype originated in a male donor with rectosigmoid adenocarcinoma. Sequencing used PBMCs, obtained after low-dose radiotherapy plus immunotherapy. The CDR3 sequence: CASSFTGLRRETQYF. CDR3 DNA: TGTGCCAGCAGTTTCACGGGACTACGGAGAGAGACCCAGTACTTC.